What follows are 18 T cell receptor beta chains derived from one specimen sequenced in a study of a mutant IDH1 vaccine in newly diagnosed glioma. The time point was: week 23, last vaccination. Alongside topical imiquimod, each dose of vaccine comprised 300 ug of mutant IDH1 20-mer peptide. Which antigens these TCRs recognize remains unknown. Profiling relied on immunoSEQ multiplex PCR, and the TCRdb table lists in-frame clones only, not all of them. The sample yields about 55,000 clones, 80% seen once. The source material was PBMCs, sampled from a glioma patient whose treatment included an IDH1 peptide vaccine. These receptors originate from a man aged 40-55 years with glioma.

The chain employs TRBV7-6 and TRBJ1-1, with 8 nucleotides matching TRBD1. The junction had 2 bases not matched to a gene; V was cut back by 5 bases and J by 0 bases. The CDR3 runs 14 residues. From germline, CDR1 is SGHVS and CDR2 FNYEAQ. The CDR3 loop reads CASSGQGVNTEAFF. In DNA form, the CDR3 reads TGTGCCAGCAGCGGACAGGGCGTGAACACTGAAGCTTTCTTT.

The chain uses TRBV10-2 and TRBJ2-3; D gene ambiguous. V shed 3 bases and J shed 2 bases, with 12 bases lying between them. This CDR3 region has 15 residues. Germline loops: CDR1 WSHSY, CDR2 SAAADI. In DNA form, the CDR3 reads TGCGCCAGCAGTGAAACCTCCCAACCCACAGATACGCAGTATTTT. As protein: CASSETSQPTDTQYF.

The rearrangement uses TRBV2 and TRBJ2-3, with D possibly TRBD2 on 6 matching bases. The CDR3 is made up of 12 amino acids. V shed 5 bases and J shed 3 bases, with 6 bases lying between them. Germline V gene sequence: CDR1 SNHLY, CDR2 FYNNEI. The CDR3 sequence is CASSRETDTQYF. For the CDR3, the DNA is TGTGCCAGCAGTCGGGAGACAGATACGCAGTATTTT.

This clone was found a few times. J is TRBJ2-7 and V is TRBV27; D is possibly TRBD1 or TRBD2 (6 bases each). The CDR3 is 14 amino acids. Trimming stripped 2 bases from V and 4 bases from J, with 12 bases between. CDR1 MNHEY and CDR2 SMNVEV come from the germline V gene (reference sequence). This CDR3 is CASSLPGAGYEQYF. In DNA, the CDR3 is TGTGCCAGCAGTTTACCGGGGGCTGGATACGAGCAGTACTTC.

The rearrangement joins TRBV30 to TRBJ1-4, with TRBD1 matching over 8 bases. The length of the CDR3 is 16 residues. Per germline, CDR1 GTSNPN and CDR2 SVGIG (reference sequence). The trim removed 3 bases at V and 5 bases at J, leaving 11 bases unmatched. The CDR3 sequence: CAWSRSRQGTNEKLFF. CDR3 nucleotide sequence: TGTGCCTGGAGCCGCTCGCGACAGGGGACAAATGAAAAACTGTTTTTT.

This chain connects TRBV5-1 to TRBJ2-7, with 9 nucleotides matching TRBD1. Trimming cost V 1 base and J 3 bases; bases outside gene matches: 8. Germline CDR1 and CDR2: SGHRS and YFSETQ. There are 16 residues in the CDR3. The CDR3 protein is CASSLLAGTGNYEQYF. Written as DNA, the CDR3 is TGCGCCAGCAGCTTGTTAGCCGGGACAGGGAACTACGAGCAGTACTTC.

The rearrangement joins TRBV5-1 to TRBJ2-1; TRBD1 aligns across 7 bases. J was trimmed by 4 bases and V by 2 bases; bases with no gene match: 3. CDR1 SGHRS and CDR2 YFSETQ come from the germline V gene. There are 14 residues in the CDR3. CDR3 DNA: TGCGCCAGCAGCTTCCAGGGGGAGTACAATGAGCAGTTCTTC. Its translation is CASSFQGEYNEQFF.

This clone appeared once. This chain joins TRBV2 and TRBJ2-3; possible D gene TRBD1, 5 bases. Germline CDR1 SNHLY, CDR2 FYNNEI. Trimming stripped 7 bases from V and 0 bases from J, with 8 bases between. This CDR3 region has 13 residues. The CDR3 DNA sequence: TGTGCCAGCAACCAGGGAAGCACAGATACGCAGTATTTT. Translated: CASNQGSTDTQYF.

This clone was detected once. This chain joins TRBV7-8 and TRBJ1-1; 8 bases line up with TRBD1. V was pared by 3 bases and J by 6 bases, with 6 bases of the junction left unmatched. The CDR3 extends over 14 amino acids. CDR1 and CDR2 from the germline V gene are SGHVS and FQNEAQ. CDR3 DNA: TGTGCCAGCAGCTTCCCAGGGGGCGTCCCTGAAGCTTTCTTT. It yields the protein CASSFPGGVPEAFF.

The DNA for the CDR3 is TGTGCCAGTAATTTCCAGACAGGTGTATGGACTGAAGCTTTCTTT. Amino acid sequence: CASNFQTGVWTEAFF. The chain carries TRBV19 and TRBJ1-1, with a tentative D call TRBD1 (6 bases). The V gene's germline CDR1 is LNHDA and CDR2 SQIVND (reference sequence). The CDR3 has 15 amino acids. V lost 7 bases and J lost 5, with 20 bases in between.

The count of this clone is one. The chain recombines TRBV7-2 with TRBJ1-6, with D tentatively TRBD1 (6 bases). Germline V gene sequence: CDR1 SGHTA, CDR2 FQGNSA. This CDR3 has 17 amino acids. V shed 3 bases and J shed 0 bases, with 12 bases lying between them. The CDR3, as DNA: TGTGCCAGCAGCTTCGGGGGCGGGAGCTCCTATAATTCACCCCTCCACTTT. Translating gives CASSFGGGSSYNSPLHF.

This chain uses TRBV20-1 with TRBJ2-3; D remains ambiguous. The germline V gene encodes CDR1 DFQATT and CDR2 SNEGSKA (reference sequence). Trimming cost V 7 bases and J 4 bases, with 6 bases left between them. CDR3 length: 10 amino acids. The chain's CDR3 is CSGQADTQYF. CDR3 coding DNA: TGCAGTGGGCAAGCAGATACGCAGTATTTT.

DNA for the CDR3: TGTGCCAGCAGCTTGATGGCAACGAACACTGAAGCTTTCTTT. Its protein is CASSLMATNTEAFF. V usage is TRBV5-6 and J usage is TRBJ1-1; D remains ambiguous. Between the trimmed V and J ends, which lost 1 base and 1 base, there was a span of 8 bases. Germline V gene lookup returns CDR1 SGHDT and CDR2 YYEEEE. This CDR3 has 14 amino acids.

V usage is TRBV7-9 and J usage is TRBJ1-5; D is possibly TRBD1 (5 bases). This CDR3 spans 14 amino acids. CDR1 and CDR2 from the germline V gene are SEHNR and FQNEAQ (reference sequence). Deletions cut 5 bases from V and 0 bases from J, with 8 bases between. The CDR3 reads CASSRDSSNQPQHF. The DNA for the CDR3 is TGTGCCAGCAGCCGTGACAGTAGCAATCAGCCCCAGCATTTT.

The gene calls are TRBV2 and TRBJ1-3; D call uncertain. Trimming cost V 2 bases and J 4 bases, with 9 bases left between them. Germline lookup yields CDR1 SNHLY and CDR2 FYNNEI. This CDR3 is built from 14 residues. CDR3: CASSELADGNTIYF. CDR3 sequence (DNA): TGTGCCAGCAGTGAATTGGCGGACGGAAACACCATATATTTT.

This clone was picked up one time. CDR3 sequence reads: CASRPPGQSSYNSPLHF. Written as DNA, the CDR3 is TGTGCCAGCAGGCCTCCGGGACAGAGCTCCTATAATTCACCCCTCCACTTT. The chain has TRBV7-8 and TRBJ1-6, with 7 positions matching TRBD1. V gave up 6 bases and J gave up 0 bases; unmatched junction bases: 8. This CDR3 has 17 amino acids. Germline V lookup: CDR1 SGHVS, CDR2 FQNEAQ.

The chain couples TRBV30 to TRBJ1-1; D unresolved. This CDR3 region has 13 residues. V was cut by 6 bases and J by 2 bases, with 13 bases left in between. CDR1 is GTSNPN and CDR2 is SVGIG in the germline V gene (reference sequence). The CDR3 DNA is TGTGCCTGCCTGCCGGGAGTTAACACTGAAGCTTTCTTT. It codes for CACLPGVNTEAFF.

This sequence joins TRBV2 and TRBJ1-5; D remains ambiguous. The CDR3 contains 14 residues. The V and J ends lost 3 bases and 3 bases respectively, with 9 bases between them. Germline V gene lookup returns CDR1 SNHLY and CDR2 FYNNEI. CDR3 DNA: TGTGCCAGCAGTGAGGGAGCTAACAATCAGCCCCAGCATTTT. Protein product: CASSEGANNQPQHF.